These T cell receptor beta chains were read from a single sample in a study of T cell changes during pregnancy in multiple sclerosis. Measured with immunoSEQ multiplex PCR; TCRdb has only the in-frame clones, and not every one. Here the sample spans around 40,000 clones, approximately 90% being singletons. Material: CD8+ T cells from peripheral blood mononuclear cells, obtained before pregnancy. All receptors come from a female donor with multiple sclerosis, enrolled in a pregnancy study. The CDR3 runs from the conserved cysteine through the conserved F or W. The order of the fields is V gene, D gene, clone size, J gene, CDR3 protein, CDR3 DNA. The D gene is left open where the match is weak. Only part of the rows carry a size: once, few, many, or a class if the clone is expanded.

TRBV9	TRBD1	-	TRBJ2-2	CASSAEDRRGPTGELFF	TGTGCCAGCAGCGCAGAGGACAGGAGAGGACCCACCGGGGAGCTGTTTTTT
TRBV19	TRBD1	-	TRBJ1-3	CASSSRQGGNTIYF	TGTGCCAGTAGTAGTCGACAGGGTGGAAACACCATATATTTT
TRBV27	TRBD1	-	TRBJ2-5	CASSPGTGGETQYF	TGTGCCAGCAGTCCAGGAACAGGGGGGGAGACCCAGTACTTC
TRBV4-2	-	-	TRBJ2-7	CASSPQALAHEQYF	TGTGCCAGCAGCCCCCAGGCACTAGCTCACGAGCAGTACTTC
TRBV29-1	TRBD2	-	TRBJ2-7	CSAGGGLSYEQYF	TGCAGCGCGGGGGGGGGACTGTCCTACGAGCAGTACTTC
TRBV27	-	-	TRBJ1-1	CASSLSAGLSEAFF	TGTGCCAGCAGTTTATCGGCAGGGTTGAGTGAAGCTTTCTTT
TRBV11-1	-	-	TRBJ2-5	CASSLRGSLQETQYF	TGTGCCAGCAGCTTACGGGGTTCCCTACAAGAGACCCAGTACTTC
TRBV7-8	-	-	TRBJ1-2	CASIGPSNYGYTF	TGTGCCAGCATTGGGCCGTCTAACTATGGCTACACCTTC
TRBV5-1	TRBD2	-	TRBJ2-7	CASSLAGRAYEQYF	TGCGCCAGCAGCTTGGCCGGGAGGGCCTACGAGCAGTACTTC
TRBV5-4	TRBD2	-	TRBJ2-5	CASSLDGLAGTQETQYF	TGTGCCAGCAGCTTGGACGGACTAGCGGGGACACAAGAGACCCAGTACTTC
TRBV5-6	TRBD2	-	TRBJ2-2	CASSLGLAGGLAGELFF	TGTGCCAGCAGCTTGGGACTAGCGGGGGGGCTGGCCGGGGAGCTGTTTTTT
TRBV13	TRBD1	-	TRBJ1-2	CASSSRDSRNGYTF	TGTGCCAGCAGCTCAAGGGACAGCAGGAATGGCTACACCTTC
TRBV27	TRBD2	-	TRBJ2-1	CASSLVAGRGIEQFF	TGTGCCAGCAGTTTGGTGGCGGGGCGGGGGATCGAGCAGTTCTTC
TRBV6-1	TRBD2	-	TRBJ2-5	CASSVRGARLAEETQYF	TGTGCCAGCAGTGTGCGGGGGGCGAGGTTGGCGGAAGAGACCCAGTACTTC
TRBV7-8	TRBD2	-	TRBJ2-1	CASSLQRGSGVHEQFF	TGTGCCAGCAGCTTACAACGGGGTAGCGGGGTACATGAGCAGTTCTTC
TRBV27	-	-	TRBJ2-7	CASSLSRSYEQYF	TGTGCCAGCAGTTTATCGAGGTCCTACGAGCAGTACTTC
TRBV29-1	-	-	TRBJ2-7	CSVAGDGITYEQYF	TGCAGCGTTGCAGGGGACGGAATCACCTACGAGCAGTACTTC
TRBV9	TRBD1	-	TRBJ2-2	CASSVVGTGYTGELFF	TGTGCCAGCAGCGTAGTAGGGACAGGGTACACCGGGGAGCTGTTTTTT
TRBV2	TRBD1	-	TRBJ2-7	CATQGKVYEQYF	TGTGCCACACAGGGGAAAGTGTACGAGCAGTACTTC
TRBV5-6	TRBD1	-	TRBJ1-2	CASSATGVGNYGYTF	TGTGCCAGCAGCGCGACAGGGGTGGGGAACTATGGCTACACCTTC
TRBV4-1	TRBD2	-	TRBJ2-7	CASSQAKSGEAYEQYF	TGCGCCAGCAGCCAAGCGAAGAGCGGGGAGGCCTACGAGCAGTACTTC
TRBV10-3	-	-	TRBJ2-1	CAISAAPLGGNEQFF	TGTGCCATCAGTGCCGCCCCTCTCGGAGGGAATGAGCAGTTCTTC
TRBV10-3	-	many	TRBJ1-5	CAIRDIGNQPQHF	TGTGCCATCAGGGACATAGGGAATCAGCCCCAGCATTTT
TRBV28	TRBD1	-	TRBJ1-2	CASRTDRGSYGYTF	TGTGCCAGCAGAACCGACAGGGGCAGCTATGGCTACACCTTC
TRBV9	TRBD2	-	TRBJ2-7	CASSVGTSGYEQYF	TGTGCCAGCAGCGTGGGAACTAGCGGGTACGAGCAGTACTTC
TRBV27	-	-	TRBJ2-3	CASSLSPDPVEDTQYF	TGTGCCAGCAGTTTATCCCCTGATCCTGTAGAAGATACGCAGTATTTT
TRBV5-1	TRBD2	-	TRBJ2-7	CASSQTSGIRYYEQYF	TGCGCCAGCAGCCAGACTAGCGGGATCCGCTACTACGAGCAGTACTTC
TRBV11-1	TRBD2	-	TRBJ2-5	CASSPELAGVQETQYF	TGTGCCAGCAGTCCGGAACTAGCGGGGGTTCAAGAGACCCAGTACTTC
TRBV14	TRBD2	-	TRBJ2-1	CASSQYFIAGGRRDEQFF	TGTGCCAGCAGCCAATACTTTATAGCGGGGGGAAGGAGGGATGAGCAGTTCTTC
TRBV4-1	TRBD2	-	TRBJ2-7	CASSQAGGIEQYF	TGCGCCAGCAGCCAAGCGGGAGGAATCGAGCAGTACTTC
TRBV29-1	TRBD1	-	TRBJ1-1	CSVRVRTGEAFF	TGCAGCGTGAGGGTGCGGACAGGTGAAGCTTTCTTT
TRBV11-2	-	-	TRBJ2-1	CASSPGTLEQFF	TGTGCCAGCAGCCCCGGGACTCTTGAGCAGTTCTTC
TRBV7-9	-	-	TRBJ2-7	CASSLEGGEDEQYF	TGTGCCAGCAGCCTAGAAGGAGGAGAAGACGAGCAGTACTTC
TRBV9	-	-	TRBJ2-2	CASSVGTASRGELFF	TGTGCCAGCAGCGTCGGGACTGCGTCACGCGGGGAGCTGTTTTTT
TRBV7-8	TRBD2	-	TRBJ2-5	CASSWGLAEETQYF	TGTGCCAGCAGTTGGGGACTAGCGGAAGAGACCCAGTACTTC
TRBV7-3	-	-	TRBJ2-1	CASSPQTDYNEQFF	TGTGCCAGCAGCCCTCAGACAGACTACAATGAGCAGTTCTTC
TRBV27	-	-	TRBJ2-2	CASSWFIKGGELFF	TGTGCCAGCAGTTGGTTCATCAAGGGGGGGGAGCTGTTTTTT
TRBV27	-	-	TRBJ1-1	CASGDYRAPNTEAFF	TGTGCCAGCGGCGATTACAGGGCCCCGAACACTGAAGCTTTCTTT
TRBV7-9	TRBD1	-	TRBJ2-7	CASSNSQGNEQYF	TGTGCCAGCAGCAACTCACAGGGGAACGAGCAGTACTTC
TRBV29-1	-	many	TRBJ2-7	CSTSSGASEQYF	TGCAGCACCTCCTCTGGAGCCTCCGAGCAGTACTTC
TRBV4-1	TRBD1	-	TRBJ2-7	CASSQGGGTGFKIYEQYF	TGCGCCAGCAGCCAAGGGGGGGGGACAGGGTTTAAGATCTACGAGCAGTACTTC
TRBV6-5	-	-	TRBJ2-7	CASSPVGTFHEQYF	TGTGCCAGCAGTCCCGTCGGGACATTTCACGAGCAGTACTTC
TRBV19	-	-	TRBJ1-1	CASSRVEVNTEAFF	TGTGCCAGTAGCCGGGTGGAGGTGAACACTGAAGCTTTCTTT
TRBV13	TRBD2	-	TRBJ2-7	CASSGSGLAGRGSYEQYF	TGTGCCAGCAGCGGATCGGGACTAGCGGGGCGAGGATCCTACGAGCAGTACTTC
TRBV7-8	TRBD1	-	TRBJ1-1	CASSVRQGTNTEAFF	TGTGCCAGCAGCGTAAGACAGGGGACTAACACTGAAGCTTTCTTT
TRBV27	TRBD2	-	TRBJ2-7	CASSWGRVYEQYF	TGTGCCAGCAGTTGGGGGAGGGTCTACGAGCAGTACTTC
TRBV9	-	-	TRBJ2-2	CASSVPVDSLNTGELFF	TGTGCCAGCAGCGTCCCCGTCGACAGCCTAAACACCGGGGAGCTGTTTTTT
TRBV9	-	-	TRBJ2-3	CASSVAKTTDTQYF	TGTGCCAGCAGCGTAGCTAAGACTACAGATACGCAGTATTTT
TRBV6-5	-	-	TRBJ2-2	CASSYRRTGELFF	TGTGCCAGCAGTTACAGGAGAACCGGGGAGCTGTTTTTT
TRBV27	-	few	TRBJ2-1	CASSYRRDSYNEQFF	TGTGCCAGCAGTTATAGGAGGGACTCCTACAATGAGCAGTTCTTC